The entry that follows covers one T cell receptor beta chain sequence. Sequencing used immunoSEQ multiplex PCR; TCRdb keeps in-frame clones, though not all of them. The sample has about 20,000 clones; less than 85% are singletons. These data belong to a study of somatic mutations in cytotoxic T cells in rheumatoid arthritis. Between the trimmed V and J ends, which lost 4 bases and 4 bases, there was a span of 13 bases. This CDR3 spans 14 amino acids. The germline gives CDR1 KGHSH, CDR2 LQKENI. The sequence was obtained from a woman in her 40s with rheumatoid arthritis. Sequencing was performed on CD8+ T cells sorted from blood. The chain links TRBV18 to TRBJ1-1; a possible D gene is TRBD1 (6 bases). The CDR3 loop reads CASSHWTVGTEAFF. The DNA for the CDR3 is TGTGCCAGCTCACATTGGACAGTTGGCACTGAAGCTTTCTTT.